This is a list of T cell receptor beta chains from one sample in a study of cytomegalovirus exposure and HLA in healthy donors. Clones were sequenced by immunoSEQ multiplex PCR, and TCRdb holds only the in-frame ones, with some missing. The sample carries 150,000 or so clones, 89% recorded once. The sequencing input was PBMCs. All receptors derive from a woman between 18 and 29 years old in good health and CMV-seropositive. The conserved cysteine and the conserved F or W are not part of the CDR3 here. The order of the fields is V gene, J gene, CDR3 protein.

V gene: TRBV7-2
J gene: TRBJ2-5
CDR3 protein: ASSFSALAGKSQY

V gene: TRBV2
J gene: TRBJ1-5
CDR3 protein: ASSHDRDQPQH

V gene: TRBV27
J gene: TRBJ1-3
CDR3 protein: ASSLQGRSGNTIY

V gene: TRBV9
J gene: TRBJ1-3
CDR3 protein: ASSQDTLSGNTIY

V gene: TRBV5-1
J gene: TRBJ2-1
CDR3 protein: ASSFGQGPHNEQF

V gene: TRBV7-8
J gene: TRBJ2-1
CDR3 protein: ASSPRGGGSYNEQF

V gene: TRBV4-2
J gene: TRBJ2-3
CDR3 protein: ASAHLVGGNTDTQY

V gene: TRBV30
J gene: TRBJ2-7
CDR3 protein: AWAGVYEQY

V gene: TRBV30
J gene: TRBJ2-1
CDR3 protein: AWSVRQDNEQF

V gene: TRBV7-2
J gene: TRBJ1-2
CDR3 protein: ASSFDRGSGYT

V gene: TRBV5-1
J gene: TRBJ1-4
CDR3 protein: ASSLAGGQNEKLF

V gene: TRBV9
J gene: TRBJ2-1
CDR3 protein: ASSVEGRASYNEQF

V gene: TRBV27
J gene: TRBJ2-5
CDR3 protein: ASSLGALGETQY

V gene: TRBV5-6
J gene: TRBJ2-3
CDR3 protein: ASTLLTSGGPDTQY

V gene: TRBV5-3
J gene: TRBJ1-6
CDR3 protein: ARSSGGRNSPLH

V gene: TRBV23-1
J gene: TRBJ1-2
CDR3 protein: ASILWPGQGADYGYT

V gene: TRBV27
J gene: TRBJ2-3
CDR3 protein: ASSLQGLFPDTQY

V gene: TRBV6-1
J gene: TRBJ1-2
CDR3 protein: ASSPTGARGGYT

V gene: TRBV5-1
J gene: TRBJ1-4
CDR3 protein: ASTTDRADEKLF

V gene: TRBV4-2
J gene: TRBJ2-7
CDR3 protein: ASSQVGSGTAFYEQY

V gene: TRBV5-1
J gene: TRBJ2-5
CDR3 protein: ASSFWGGETQY

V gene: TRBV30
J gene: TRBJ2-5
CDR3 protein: AGRGETQY

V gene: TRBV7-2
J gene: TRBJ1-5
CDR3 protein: ASSLRQGGNQPQH

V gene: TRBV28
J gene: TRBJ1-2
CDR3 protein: ASATGGARGYT

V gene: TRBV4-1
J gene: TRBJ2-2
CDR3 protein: ASSRISSSGQTNTGELF

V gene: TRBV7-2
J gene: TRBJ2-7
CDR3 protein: ASSLLTGTPTYEQY

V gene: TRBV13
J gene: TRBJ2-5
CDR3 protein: ASSLRGQETQY

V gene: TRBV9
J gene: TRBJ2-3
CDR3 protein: ASSLGRGNSPDTQY

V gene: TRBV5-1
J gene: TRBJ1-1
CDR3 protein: ASSSDRSNTEAF